The 17 T cell receptor beta chains below were found in one sample sequenced in a study of multiple sclerosis patients with progressive multifocal leukoencephalopathy. Time point given: time of PML onset. Assay: immunoSEQ multiplex PCR; the TCRdb copy retains only in-frame clones and omits some. The sample holds tens of thousands of clones, approximately 89% seen once. This sample comprised PBMCs, obtained from a patient treated with natalizumab. The receptors were sampled from a woman between 25 and 40 years old with progressive multifocal leukoencephalopathy.

The CDR3 DNA reads TGTGCCAGCAGTGATCACAGGGCAGATACGCAGTATTTT. Protein: CASSDHRADTQYF. This sequence joins TRBV2 and TRBJ2-3, with D possibly TRBD1 on 6 matching bases. V gave up 3 bases and J gave up 4 bases, with 8 bases separating them. The CDR3 length is 13 residues. Per the germline V gene, CDR1 is SNHLY and CDR2 is FYNNEI. Together with reference TRBV2 and TRBJ2-3, the CDR3 gives the full variable domain: EPEVTQTPSHQVTQMGQEVILRCVPISNHLYFYWYRQILGQKVEFLVSFYNNEISEKSEIFDDQFSVERPDGSNFTLKIRSTKLEDSAMYFCASSDHRADTQYFGPGTRLTVL.

The chain has TRBV18 and TRBJ2-7; 12 positions match TRBD1. CDR3 size: 14 residues. Germline V lookup: CDR1 KGHSH, CDR2 LQKENI. J lost 4 bases, V lost 4 bases, and 2 bases had no gene match. CDR3 residues: CASSQGQGAYEQYF. The CDR3 DNA is TGTGCCAGCTCACAGGGACAGGGGGCTTACGAGCAGTACTTC.

The gene calls are TRBV15 and TRBJ2-7; D assignment may be TRBD1 or TRBD2 (5 bases each). Germline V lookup: CDR1 LNHNV, CDR2 YYDKDF (reference sequence). V was cut by 0 bases and J by 7 bases, with 10 bases left in between. This CDR3 spans 13 amino acids. The CDR3 bases are TGTGCCACCAGCAGAGATCCCAGGGAGGAGCAGTACTTC. Translated: CATSRDPREEQYF.

This chain links TRBV7-9 with TRBJ2-2, with D possibly being TRBD1 (5 bases). The CDR3 runs 14 residues. Germline V gives CDR1 SEHNR, CDR2 FQNEAQ (reference sequence). Trimming removed 4 bases from V and 1 base from J, with 7 bases in between. CDR3 in amino acids: CASSSDRNTGELFF. DNA for the CDR3: TGTGCCAGCAGCTCCGACAGGAACACCGGGGAGCTGTTTTTT. The full variable domain, in which reference TRBV7-9 and TRBJ2-2 provide the parts outside the CDR3, is DTGVSQNPRHKITKRGQNVTFRCDPISEHNRLYWYRQTLGQGPEFLTYFQNEAQLEKSRLLSDRFSAERPKGSFSTLEIQRTEQGDSAMYLCASSSDRNTGELFFGEGSRLTVL.

This sequence joins TRBV6-1 and TRBJ1-4, with D perhaps matching TRBD1 (5 bases). The CDR3 has 15 residues. Trimming shortened V by 7 bases and J by 8 bases, and 20 bases separated the two germline ends. CDR1 MNHNS and CDR2 SASEGT come from the germline V gene. The CDR3 loop reads CASNPAGGLDEKLFF. CDR3 DNA sequence: TGTGCCAGCAATCCTGCCGGGGGATTAGACGAAAAACTGTTTTTT.

In its sample, this clone was seen once. This sequence joins TRBV19 and TRBJ2-3, with D hard to call. V was shortened by 4 bases and J by 2 bases, with 16 bases between the two germline ends. Germline assignment: CDR1 LNHDA and CDR2 SQIVND (reference sequence). CDR3 length equals 16 residues. The CDR3 protein is CASSNLVSPATDTQYF. In DNA, the CDR3 is TGTGCCAGTAGTAACCTGGTCTCCCCAGCCACAGATACGCAGTATTTT.

This rearrangement joins TRBV7-8 to TRBJ2-5; D perhaps matches TRBD2 (6 bases). The CDR3 contains 16 residues. Germline CDR1 and CDR2: SGHVS and FQNEAQ. Trimming pared 1 base from V and 2 bases from J, leaving 14 bases between. The CDR3 DNA reads TGTGCCAGCAGCTTAGGGGTCGGGGGTCCGCAAGAGACCCAGTACTTC. This translates into CASSLGVGGPQETQYF. The full variable domain, its missing parts supplied by reference TRBV7-8 and TRBJ2-5, is GAGVSQSPRYKVAKRGQDVALRCDPISGHVSLFWYQQALGQGPEFLTYFQNEAQLDKSGLPSDRFFAERPEGSVSTLKIQRTQQEDSAVYLCASSLGVGGPQETQYFGPGTRLLVL.

This chain links TRBV4-3 with TRBJ2-7; no clear D. CDR3 length equals 17 residues. V lost 0 bases and J lost 2, with 17 bases in between. CDR1 and CDR2 (germline): LGHNA, YSLEER. CDR3 in amino acids: CASSQDWQESSPYEQYF. The CDR3 nucleotides are TGCGCCAGCAGCCAAGATTGGCAGGAGTCATCCCCCTACGAGCAGTACTTC.

The gene calls are TRBV14 and TRBJ2-1, with 14 bases identical to TRBD2. V lost 7 bases, J lost 6 bases, and 8 bases stayed unmatched. Looked up from germline, CDR1 is SGHDN and CDR2 is FVKESK. The CDR3 is made up of 16 amino acids. The chain's CDR3 is CASNPPGLAGVNEQFF. In DNA, the CDR3 is TGTGCCAGCAACCCCCCGGGACTAGCGGGAGTCAATGAGCAGTTCTTC.

J is TRBJ2-3 and V is TRBV5-1, with D possibly matching TRBD1 (5 bases). Per germline, CDR1 SGHRS and CDR2 YFSETQ. With 3 bases removed from V and 2 bases from J, the gap between germline ends came to 10 bases. The CDR3 contains 14 residues. The CDR3 region is CASSSGPFTDTQYF. CDR3 DNA sequence: TGCGCCAGCAGCTCAGGGCCTTTCACAGATACGCAGTATTTT.

V and J are TRBV6-1 and TRBJ1-3; no firm D call. There are 13 residues in the CDR3. CDR1 is MNHNS, CDR2 SASEGT, per germline. The V end lost 4 bases, the J end lost 0 bases, and 4 bases lay between the germline ends. In DNA form, the CDR3 reads TGTGCCAGCAGTGCTAGCTCTGGAAACACCATATATTTT. It translates to CASSASSGNTIYF.

The genes are TRBV28 and TRBJ2-7; no clear D gene. Trimming pared 3 bases from V and 4 bases from J, leaving 4 bases between. Looked up from germline, CDR1 is MDHEN and CDR2 is SYDVKM. This CDR3 spans 11 amino acids. The CDR3 sequence: CASSLNYEQYF. In DNA form, the CDR3 reads TGTGCCAGCAGTTTGAATTACGAGCAGTACTTC.

The J gene is TRBJ1-2, the V gene TRBV2, with no clear D. The CDR3 runs to 13 residues. Trimming shortened V by 4 bases and J by 0 bases, and 6 bases separated the two germline ends. The germline gives CDR1 SNHLY, CDR2 FYNNEI. CDR3 sequence (DNA): TGTGCCAGCAGTGCGGGGACTAACTATGGCTACACCTTC. This sequence encodes CASSAGTNYGYTF.

The chain is built from TRBV18 and TRBJ2-7, with TRBD1 as a possible D gene (6 bases). Germline V gene data show CDR1 as KGHSH and CDR2 as LQKENI. The CDR3 is 15 amino acids. Trimming took 6 bases from V and 6 from J, leaving 21 bases between them. The CDR3 is CASSLQQGSSGEQYF. CDR3 DNA: TGTGCCAGCTCTCTTCAACAGGGCTCGTCGGGCGAGCAGTACTTC.

The chain couples TRBV6-4 to TRBJ2-1; D might be TRBD1 (5 bases). The germline gives CDR1 MRHNA, CDR2 SNTAGT. CDR3 size: 13 residues. V dropped 2 bases and J dropped 5 bases, with 7 bases sitting between them. The CDR3 loop reads CASSDDSNNEQFF. The CDR3 DNA reads TGTGCCAGCAGTGACGACAGCAACAATGAGCAGTTCTTC.

V usage is TRBV19 and J usage is TRBJ2-7; no clear D. Trimming pared 10 bases from V and 0 bases from J, leaving 13 bases between. The CDR3 covers 13 residues. The germline V gene encodes CDR1 LNHDA and CDR2 SQIVND (reference sequence). This chain's CDR3 is CATTGPLSYEQYF. CDR3 bases: TGTGCCACGACCGGGCCCCTCTCCTACGAGCAGTACTTC.

This sequence joins TRBV30 and TRBJ2-7; 7 bases map to TRBD2. The CDR3 covers 12 residues. V lost 2 bases and J lost 7; bases outside the gene matches: 5. Looked up from germline, CDR1 is GTSNPN and CDR2 is SVGIG (reference sequence). CDR3 region: CAWSPSGREQYF. Here the CDR3 DNA reads TGTGCCTGGAGTCCTAGCGGCCGGGAGCAGTACTTC. Full variable domain (remainder filled in from reference TRBV30 and TRBJ2-7): SQTIHQWPATLVQPVGSPLSLECTVEGTSNPNLYWYRQAAGRGLQLLFYSVGIGQISSEVPQNLSASRPQDRQFILSSKKLLLSDSGFYLCAWSPSGREQYFGPGTRLTVT.